This T cell receptor (beta chain) was identified in a study of control samples from healthy donors and cancer patients. Generated by immunoSEQ multiplex PCR, the TCRdb table keeps only in-frame clones and is missing some. The sample carries approximately 100,000 clones, around 89% recorded once. The V end was cut by 3 bases, the J end by 9 bases, with 21 bases between. The germline CDR1 and CDR2 sequences are ENHRY and SYGVKD. This CDR3 has 17 amino acids. The sequence came from a man aged 25 to 40 in good health. Specimen: blood. The V gene is TRBV10-3, the J gene TRBJ1-6, with D possibly matching TRBD1 (5 bases). The CDR3 here is CAISDAQPRDEGSPLHF. DNA of the CDR3: TGTGCCATCAGTGACGCCCAACCCAGGGACGAAGGTTCACCCCTCCACTTT.